The clone carrying this T cell receptor beta chain was seen a single time. What it recognizes is unknown. The data were obtained in a study of shared clonotypes between healthy human individuals. Study context: Three CD4 naive, three CD4 memory, two CD8 naive and one CD8 memory plate were used per donor. Findings of the study overall: Rarefaction demonstrated incomplete sorted-subset sequencing despite large depth.

The assay was immunoSEQ multiplex PCR, and TCRdb's table has in-frame clones only and misses some. This sample has nearly 2 million clones, with about 95% found just once. The naive CD8 population came from CD45RO-negative cells selected for CCR7, without terminally differentiated effector memory CD45RA+ cells. Sample: naive CD8+ T cells sorted from blood. This sequence was found in a man aged 18-30 years in good health.

The chain's CDR3 is CASSDVRDYNEKLFF. The CDR3 DNA sequence: TGTGCCAGCAGTGACGTCAGGGACTATAATGAAAAACTGTTTTTT. The gene calls are TRBV2 and TRBJ1-4; possibly TRBD1 for D (5 bases). Deletions cut 3 bases from V and 4 bases from J, with 12 bases between. This CDR3 comprises 15 residues. Germline loops: CDR1 SNHLY, CDR2 FYNNEI.